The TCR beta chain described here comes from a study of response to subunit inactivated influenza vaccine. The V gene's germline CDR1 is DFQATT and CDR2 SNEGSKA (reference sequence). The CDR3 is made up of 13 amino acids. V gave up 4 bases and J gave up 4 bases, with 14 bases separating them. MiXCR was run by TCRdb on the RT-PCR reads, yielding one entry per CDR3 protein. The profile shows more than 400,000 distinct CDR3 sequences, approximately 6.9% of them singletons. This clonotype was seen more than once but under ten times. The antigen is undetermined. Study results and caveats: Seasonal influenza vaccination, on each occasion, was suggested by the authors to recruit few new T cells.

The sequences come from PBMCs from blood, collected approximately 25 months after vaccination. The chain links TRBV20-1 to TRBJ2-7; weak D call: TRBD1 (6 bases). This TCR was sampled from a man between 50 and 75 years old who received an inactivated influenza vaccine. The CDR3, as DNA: TGCAGTGCTAAACAGACAGGCTTATACGAGCAGTACTTC. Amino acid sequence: CSAKQTGLYEQYF.